This T cell receptor (beta chain) was documented in a study of low-dose radiotherapy and immunotherapy resistance in tumors. With TRAV- and TRBV-specific primers, first-strand cDNA was made, covering the alpha and beta chains. TCR amplification ran 15 to 25 PCR cycles using constant-region and V-primer adapter primers. A single record per CDR3 protein comes from TCRdb applying MiXCR to the reads. The data contain almost 45,000 distinct CDR3 sequences, around a quarter of them singletons. This clonotype has ten or more counts. The V and J ends lost 0 bases and 2 bases respectively, with 9 bases between them. Per germline, CDR1 SGHRS and CDR2 YFSETQ. The CDR3 is 15 residues long. Time point noted: after trial treatment. Treatment meaning: LDRT plus nivolumab, ipilimumab, low-dose cyclophosphamide and aspirin (RACIN trial).

The source is a male donor with prostate cancer. The chain joins TRBV5-1 to TRBJ1-5; TRBD1 might be the D (5 bases). Sequencing used PBMCs, obtained after low-dose radiotherapy plus immunotherapy. The CDR3 DNA reads TGCGCCAGCAGCTTGGGGGAGACAGGCAATCAGCCCCAGCATTTT. Its translation: CASSLGETGNQPQHF. The whole variable domain, filled in from reference TRBV5-1 and TRBJ1-5, reads KAGVTQTPRYLIKTRGQQVTLSCSPISGHRSVSWYQQTPGQGLQFLFEYFSETQRNKGNFPGRFSGRQFSNSRSEMNVSTLELGDSALYLCASSLGETGNQPQHFGDGTRLSIL.